This entry is about one T cell receptor beta chain. Sequencing used immunoSEQ multiplex PCR; TCRdb keeps in-frame clones, though not all of them. The sample includes about 43,000 clones, approximately 87% of them seen just once. The record originates from a study of blood T cell repertoires in COVID-19. Germline V gene data show CDR1 as SNHLY and CDR2 as FYNNEI. Germline trimming cut 7 bases from V and 8 bases from J; bases unmatched to any gene: 6. This CDR3 spans 13 amino acids. The sequenced sample was peripheral blood. V is TRBV2 and J is TRBJ2-2, with 8 nucleotides matching TRBD2. The sequence was collected from a man aged 40-49 years with COVID-19, enrolled during active disease. The CDR3 DNA reads TGTGCCAGCACCATAATAGCGGGAGGGGAGCTGTTTTTT. Translated, it gives CASTIIAGGELFF. Full variable domain (remainder filled in from reference TRBV2 and TRBJ2-2): EPEVTQTPSHQVTQMGQEVILRCVPISNHLYFYWYRQILGQKVEFLVSFYNNEISEKSEIFDDQFSVERPDGSNFTLKIRSTKLEDSAMYFCASTIIAGGELFFGEGSRLTVL.